The TCR beta chain under discussion was sequenced for a study of control samples from healthy donors and cancer patients. The CDR3 is 15 residues long. Germline V gene data show CDR1 as LNHDA and CDR2 as SQIVND (reference sequence). Trimming removed 1 base from V and 6 bases from J, with 16 bases in between. TCRdb's copy holds only in-frame clones and misses some; the assay was immunoSEQ multiplex PCR. The sample carries about 100,000 clones, about 92% recorded once. The sequence came from a woman aged 18-29 years in good health. V and J are TRBV19 and TRBJ2-7; the D gene is possibly TRBD2 (7 bases). The sequencing input was blood. The CDR3 DNA sequence: TGTGCCAGTAGTATAGTGGGGGGGGCAGAGGTCGAGCAGTACTTC. Translation gives CASSIVGGAEVEQYF.